Listed below are T cell receptor beta chains from one sample, sequenced in a study of cytomegalovirus exposure and HLA in healthy donors. The protocol was immunoSEQ multiplex PCR, while the TCRdb copy is restricted to in-frame clones and leaves out a portion. In all, the sample yields roughly 79,000 clones. Specimen: PBMCs. These receptors were taken from a man aged 30 to 45 in good health and CMV-seronegative. Each CDR3 is given with its conserved first and last residue.

J: TRBJ2-5; V: TRBV5-1; CDR3: CASSGFFGETQYF
J: TRBJ1-2; V: TRBV29-1; CDR3: CSVDKSTGGTYGYTF
J: TRBJ1-1; V: TRBV5-1; CDR3: CASSELNTEAFF
J: TRBJ2-2; V: TRBV18; CDR3: CASSPRLTSVDTGELFF
J: TRBJ2-5; V: TRBV10-3; CDR3: CAIGSRGLRETQYF
J: TRBJ2-1; V: TRBV5-6; CDR3: CASSLAFEDRGFNEQFF
J: TRBJ1-5; V: TRBV18; CDR3: CASSPGQGDQPQHF
J: TRBJ1-5; V: TRBV19; CDR3: CASSRRGAKPQHF
J: TRBJ2-7; V: TRBV7-3; CDR3: CASSLDGAGEAYEQYF
J: TRBJ2-7; V: TRBV11-2; CDR3: CASSFSGAYYEQYF
J: TRBJ1-1; V: TRBV18; CDR3: CASSTGTSAGGSEAFF
J: TRBJ2-7; V: TRBV27; CDR3: CASSPRTTITYEQYF
J: TRBJ1-1; V: TRBV7-9; CDR3: CASSRGLTTTNEAFF
J: TRBJ2-3; V: TRBV4-3; CDR3: CASSLLLAGASDTQYF
J: TRBJ1-1; V: TRBV19; CDR3: CASSIWEATEAFF
J: TRBJ2-1; V: TRBV11-1; CDR3: CASSYTQGSNEQFF
J: TRBJ2-5; V: TRBV2; CDR3: CASRFYSSGGAGETQYF
J: TRBJ2-3; V: TRBV19; CDR3: CASSRQGAYTDTQYF
J: TRBJ1-2; V: TRBV5-5; CDR3: CASSLRGGAPYGYTF
J: TRBJ2-1; V: TRBV5-1; CDR3: CASSPAGGRPYNEQFF
J: TRBJ1-1; V: TRBV7-3; CDR3: CASSIDSWVPMNTEAFF
J: TRBJ1-2; V: TRBV27; CDR3: CASSVRTGGYGYTF
J: TRBJ2-3; V: TRBV5-1; CDR3: CASSYDRGTDTQYF
J: TRBJ2-7; V: TRBV7-2; CDR3: CASSSRPLAGGPHEQYF
J: TRBJ2-7; V: TRBV4-3; CDR3: CASSQGLAGNYEQYF
J: TRBJ2-3; V: TRBV9; CDR3: CASSVAGHRTRGDTQYF
J: TRBJ2-7; V: TRBV4-2; CDR3: CASSPEGTSGGREQYF
J: TRBJ2-7; V: TRBV10-1; CDR3: CASSGNQGAHEQYF
J: TRBJ1-6; V: TRBV11-2; CDR3: CASSLNSPLHF